This paragraph covers one T cell receptor beta chain sequence. The antigen is unknown. This specimen comes from a study of graft-versus-host responses after intestinal transplantation. Study context: Grafts were multivisceral, liver-intestinal, or isolated intestinal. Following induction with anti-thymocyte globulin, all recipients were given tacrolimus and steroids for two to three years. Overall study findings and caveats: Maximum circulating GvH clone levels tracked with early post-transplant HvG decreases.

Germline CDR1 and CDR2: MNHEY and SVGAGI. Trimming left V 8 bases short and J 7 bases short, with 12 bases between. This CDR3 is built from 13 residues. Here immunoSEQ multiplex PCR was the method, and the copy in TCRdb shows in-frame clones only, minus some. The data contain roughly 60,000 clones, about 90% of them seen just once; the ten biggest clones take up roughly 1.7%. The TCR originated in a human patient who received an intestinal transplant, so some T cells may come from the graft donor. The chain has TRBV6-5 and TRBJ1-6, with D hard to call. Sequenced here: PBMCs, sampled 26 days after transplant. The CDR3 DNA sequence: TGTGCCAGCGCGGTGGTGTACAATTCACCCCTCCACTTT. Protein: CASAVVYNSPLHF.